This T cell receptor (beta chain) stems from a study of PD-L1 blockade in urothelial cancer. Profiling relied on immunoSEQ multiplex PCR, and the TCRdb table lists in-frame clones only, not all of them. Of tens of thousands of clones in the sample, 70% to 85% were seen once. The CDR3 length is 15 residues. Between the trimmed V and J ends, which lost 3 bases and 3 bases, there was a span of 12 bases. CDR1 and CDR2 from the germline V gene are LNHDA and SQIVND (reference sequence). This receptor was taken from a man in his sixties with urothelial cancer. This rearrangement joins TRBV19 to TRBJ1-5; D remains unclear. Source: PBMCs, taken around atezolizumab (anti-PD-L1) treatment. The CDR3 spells CASSIIEQPNQPQHF. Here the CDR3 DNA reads TGTGCCAGTAGTATCATAGAACAGCCCAATCAGCCCCAGCATTTT.